This T cell receptor beta chain was recorded in a study of T cells in localized non-small cell lung cancer. CDR3 length: 16 amino acids. The germline V and J ends were trimmed by 2 bases and 7 bases, with 21 bases remaining between them. CDR1 and CDR2 from the germline V gene are MDHEN and SYDVKM. Findings and caveats of the study: In adjacent lung appeared a median around 62 of the top 100 tumor clones. Elevated blood T cell density was associated with longer overall survival.

Details on this clone: Its antigen is still unknown.

Clones were read by immunoSEQ multiplex PCR, and TCRdb kept only the in-frame ones, dropping some. The sample includes 40,000 or so clones, 70% to 90% of them seen just once. J is TRBJ2-7 and V is TRBV28, with TRBD2 as a possible D gene (5 bases). The receptor was isolated from a man between 40 and 70 years old with stage I lung adenocarcinoma. The specimen was peripheral blood, collected before any cancer treatment. The CDR3 DNA follows: TGTGCCAGCAGTTTACCCTGGACTGGATCCGGAGAGGAGCAGTACTTC. Its protein product is CASSLPWTGSGEEQYF.